In this sample, the clone carrying this TCR beta chain turned up many times. Its specificity is unknown. Germline values: CDR1 MDHEN, CDR2 SYDVKM. The CDR3 runs 14 residues. Losses at the gene ends were 6 bases for V and 8 bases for J; bases not matched to a gene: 10. No progression to ophthalmopathy during 18 months of follow-up defined stable disease. RNA transcripts were the template for amplifying TCR beta CDR3 regions. Researchers ran a first-round RT-PCR on the TCR CDR3 using the HTBI primer set. TCRdb re-derived calls from the multiplex PCR reads in MiXCR, one entry per CDR3 protein. The sample holds around 420,000 distinct CDR3 sequences, approximately 15% seen once. This entry is derived from a study of T cells in Graves' hyperthyroidism and ophthalmopathy. Study-level findings and limits: Most thyroid clonotypes expanded above 0.001 appeared in blood too.

Specimen: blood. The rearrangement uses TRBV28 and TRBJ1-1, with 9 bases that match TRBD1. The clonotype originates from a woman under 30 with Graves' hyperthyroidism. The CDR3 DNA is TGTGCCAGCAGCTCCGGGACAGGGAGAGAGGAAGCTTTCTTT. Its protein product is CASSSGTGREEAFF. Complete variable domain (other parts from reference TRBV28 and TRBJ1-1): DVKVTQSSRYLVKRTGEKVFLECVQDMDHENMFWYRQDPGLGLRLIYFSYDVKMKEKGDIPEGYSVSREKKERFSLILESASTNQTSMYLCASSSGTGREEAFFGQGTRLTVV.